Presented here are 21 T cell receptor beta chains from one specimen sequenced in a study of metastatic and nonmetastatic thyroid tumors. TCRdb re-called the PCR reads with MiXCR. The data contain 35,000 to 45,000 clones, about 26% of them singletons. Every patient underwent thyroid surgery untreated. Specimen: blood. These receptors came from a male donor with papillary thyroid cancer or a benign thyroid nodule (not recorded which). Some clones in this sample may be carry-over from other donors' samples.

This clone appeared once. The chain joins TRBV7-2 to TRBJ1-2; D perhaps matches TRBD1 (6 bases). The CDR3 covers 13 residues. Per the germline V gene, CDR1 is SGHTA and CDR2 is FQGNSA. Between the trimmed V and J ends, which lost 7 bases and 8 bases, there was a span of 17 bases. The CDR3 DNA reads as TGTGCCAGCAAACAGGGTCCAGTCGGAGGCTACACCTTC. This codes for CASKQGPVGGYTF.

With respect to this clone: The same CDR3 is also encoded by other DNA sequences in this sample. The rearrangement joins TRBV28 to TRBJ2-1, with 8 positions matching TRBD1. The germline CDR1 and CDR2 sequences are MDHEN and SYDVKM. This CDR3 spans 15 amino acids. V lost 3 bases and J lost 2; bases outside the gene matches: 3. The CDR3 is CASSLAGGPYNEQFF. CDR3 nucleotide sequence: TGTGCCAGCAGTTTGGCAGGGGGCCCCTACAATGAGCAGTTCTTC.

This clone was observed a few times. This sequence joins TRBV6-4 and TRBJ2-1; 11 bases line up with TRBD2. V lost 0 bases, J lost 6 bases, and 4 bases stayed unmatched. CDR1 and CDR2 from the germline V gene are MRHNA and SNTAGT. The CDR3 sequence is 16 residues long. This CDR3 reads CASSDSAGTSGNEQFF. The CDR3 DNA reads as TGTGCCAGCAGTGACTCAGCGGGGACTAGCGGCAATGAGCAGTTCTTC.

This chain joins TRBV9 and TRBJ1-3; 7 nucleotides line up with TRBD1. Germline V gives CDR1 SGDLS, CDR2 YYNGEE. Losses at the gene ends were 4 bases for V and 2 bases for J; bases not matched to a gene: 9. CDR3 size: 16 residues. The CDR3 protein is CASSLWDSRTGNTIYF. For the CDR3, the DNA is TGTGCCAGCAGCCTATGGGACAGTAGGACTGGAAACACCATATATTTT.

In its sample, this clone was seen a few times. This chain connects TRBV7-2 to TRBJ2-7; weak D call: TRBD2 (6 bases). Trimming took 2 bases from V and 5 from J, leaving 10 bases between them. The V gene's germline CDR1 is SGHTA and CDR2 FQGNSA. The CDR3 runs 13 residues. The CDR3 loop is CASSLRLDNEQYF. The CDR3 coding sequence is TGTGCCAGCAGCTTAAGACTAGACAACGAGCAGTACTTC.

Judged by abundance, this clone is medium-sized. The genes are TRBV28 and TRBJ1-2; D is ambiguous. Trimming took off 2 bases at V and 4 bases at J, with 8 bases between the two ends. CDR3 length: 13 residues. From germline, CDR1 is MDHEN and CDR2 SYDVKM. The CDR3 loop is CASSLRESYGYTF. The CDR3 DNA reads TGTGCCAGCAGTTTACGGGAAAGCTATGGCTACACCTTC.

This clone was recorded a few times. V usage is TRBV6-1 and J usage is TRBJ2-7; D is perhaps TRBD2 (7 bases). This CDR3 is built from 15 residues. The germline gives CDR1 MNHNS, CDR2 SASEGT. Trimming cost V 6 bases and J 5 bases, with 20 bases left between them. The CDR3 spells CASRGGQGSVHEQYF. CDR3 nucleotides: TGTGCCAGCAGGGGAGGGCAGGGGAGCGTCCACGAGCAGTACTTC.

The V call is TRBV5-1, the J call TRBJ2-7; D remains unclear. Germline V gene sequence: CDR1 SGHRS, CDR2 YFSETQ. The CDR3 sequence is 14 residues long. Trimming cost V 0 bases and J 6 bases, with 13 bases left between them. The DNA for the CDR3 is TGCGCCAGCAGCTTGGAAGTAGAAGGGTCCGAGCAGTACTTC. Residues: CASSLEVEGSEQYF.

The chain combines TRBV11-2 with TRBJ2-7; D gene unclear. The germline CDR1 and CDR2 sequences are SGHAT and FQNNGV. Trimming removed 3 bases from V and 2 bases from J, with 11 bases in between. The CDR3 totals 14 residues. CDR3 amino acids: CASSFRISTYEQYF. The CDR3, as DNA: TGTGCCAGCAGCTTTAGGATTTCCACCTACGAGCAGTACTTC.

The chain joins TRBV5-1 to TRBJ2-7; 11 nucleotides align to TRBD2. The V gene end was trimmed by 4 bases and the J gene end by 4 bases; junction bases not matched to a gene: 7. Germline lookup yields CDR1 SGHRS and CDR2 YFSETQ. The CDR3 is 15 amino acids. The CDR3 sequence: CASSPTSGITYEQYF. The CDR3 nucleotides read TGCGCCAGCAGCCCGACTAGCGGGATAACATACGAGCAGTACTTC.

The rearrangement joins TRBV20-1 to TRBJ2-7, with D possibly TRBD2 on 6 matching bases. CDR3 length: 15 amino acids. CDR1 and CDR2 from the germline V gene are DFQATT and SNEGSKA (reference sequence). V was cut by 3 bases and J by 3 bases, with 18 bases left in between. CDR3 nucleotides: TGCAGTGCTAGCCCCCAGGCGGGAACAAACTACGAGCAGTACTTC. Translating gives CSASPQAGTNYEQYF.

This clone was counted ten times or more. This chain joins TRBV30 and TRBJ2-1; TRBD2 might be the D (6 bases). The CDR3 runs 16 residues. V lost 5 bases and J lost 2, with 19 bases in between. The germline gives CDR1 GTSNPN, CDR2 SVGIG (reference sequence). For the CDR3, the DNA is TGTGCCTGGGTCGGGACTCAGGCGGGTACCTACAATGAGCAGTTCTTC. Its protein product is CAWVGTQAGTYNEQFF.

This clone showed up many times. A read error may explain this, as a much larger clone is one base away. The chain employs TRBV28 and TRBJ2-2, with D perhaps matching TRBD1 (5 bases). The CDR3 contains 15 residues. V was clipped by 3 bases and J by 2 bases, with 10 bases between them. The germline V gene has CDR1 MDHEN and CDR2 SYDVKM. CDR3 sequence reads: CASSFGAENTGELFF. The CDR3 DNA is TGTGCCAGCAGTTTTGGGGCAGAAAACACCGGGGAGCTGTTTTTT.

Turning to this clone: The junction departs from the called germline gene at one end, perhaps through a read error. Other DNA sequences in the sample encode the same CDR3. Here the CDR3 reads CAGEMGLPYTGELFF. Written as DNA, the CDR3 is TGTGCGGGGGAAATGGGACTACCCTACACCGGTGAGCTGTTTTTT. The genes are TRBV2 and TRBJ2-2; 7 bases map to TRBD2. CDR3 length equals 15 residues. In germline, CDR1 is SNHLY, CDR2 FYNNEI.

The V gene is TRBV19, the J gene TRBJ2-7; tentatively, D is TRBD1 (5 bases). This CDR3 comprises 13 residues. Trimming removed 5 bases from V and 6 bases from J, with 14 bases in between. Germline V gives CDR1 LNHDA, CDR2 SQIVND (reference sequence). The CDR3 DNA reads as TGTGCCAGTAGTGTGACGGGTAGGGGCGAGCAGTACTTC. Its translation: CASSVTGRGEQYF.

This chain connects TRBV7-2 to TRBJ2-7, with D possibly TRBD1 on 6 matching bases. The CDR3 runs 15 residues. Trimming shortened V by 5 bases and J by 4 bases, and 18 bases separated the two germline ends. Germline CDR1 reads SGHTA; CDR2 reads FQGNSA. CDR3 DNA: TGTGCCAGCAGCGCGGTAGGACAGTCGATTTACGAGCAGTACTTC. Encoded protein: CASSAVGQSIYEQYF.

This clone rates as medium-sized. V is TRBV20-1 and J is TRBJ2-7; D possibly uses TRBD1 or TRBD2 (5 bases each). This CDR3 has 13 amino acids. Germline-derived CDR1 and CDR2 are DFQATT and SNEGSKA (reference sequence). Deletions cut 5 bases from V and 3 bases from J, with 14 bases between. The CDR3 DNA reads TGCAGTGCTGTGGCTATGGGACGCTACGAGCAGTACTTC. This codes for CSAVAMGRYEQYF.

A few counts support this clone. CDR3 amino acids: CATSRDTHTEAFF. The CDR3 nucleotides are TGTGCCACCAGTAGGGACACCCACACTGAAGCTTTCTTT. The rearrangement joins TRBV15 to TRBJ1-1, with a possible D match to TRBD1 (6 bases). V lost 6 bases and J lost 3, with 11 bases in between. This CDR3 contains 13 residues. CDR1 and CDR2 (germline): LNHNV, YYDKDF (reference sequence).

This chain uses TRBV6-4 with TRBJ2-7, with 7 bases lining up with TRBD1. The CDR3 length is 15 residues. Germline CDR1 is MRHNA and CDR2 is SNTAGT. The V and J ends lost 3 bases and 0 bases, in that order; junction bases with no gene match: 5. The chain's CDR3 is CASSEEGGASYEQYF. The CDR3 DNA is TGTGCCAGCAGTGAAGAAGGGGGCGCCTCCTACGAGCAGTACTTC.

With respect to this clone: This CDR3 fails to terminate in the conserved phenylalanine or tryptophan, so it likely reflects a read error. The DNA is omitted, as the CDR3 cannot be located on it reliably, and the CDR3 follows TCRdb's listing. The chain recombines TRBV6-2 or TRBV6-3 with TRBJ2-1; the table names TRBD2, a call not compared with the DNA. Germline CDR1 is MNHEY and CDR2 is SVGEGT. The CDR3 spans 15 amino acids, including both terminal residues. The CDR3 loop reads CASRALAGALAGATL.

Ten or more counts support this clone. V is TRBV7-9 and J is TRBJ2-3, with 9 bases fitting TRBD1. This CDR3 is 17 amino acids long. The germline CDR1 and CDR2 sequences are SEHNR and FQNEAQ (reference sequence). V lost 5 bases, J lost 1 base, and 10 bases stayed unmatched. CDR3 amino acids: CASSPGQGTIRTDTQYF. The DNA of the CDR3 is TGTGCCAGCAGCCCGGGACAGGGAACGATTCGCACAGATACGCAGTATTTT.